This TCR beta chain comes out of a study of blood T cell repertoires in COVID-19. TCRdb keeps only in-frame clones here, not all; method: immunoSEQ multiplex PCR. This table holds about 320,000 clones, roughly 86% found once. The CDR3 length is 18 residues. Germline V gene lookup returns CDR1 SNHLY and CDR2 FYNNEI. J was trimmed by 4 bases and V by 3 bases; bases with no gene match: 13. This chain connects TRBV2 to TRBJ2-1, with 9 nucleotides matching TRBD1. The receptor comes from a woman aged 25 to 39 with COVID-19, enrolled during active disease. Sequenced material: peripheral blood. In DNA, the CDR3 is TGTGCCAGCAGTGACGGGGGACAGGGCGAGTGGAGGTACAATGAGCAGTTCTTC. This gives the protein CASSDGGQGEWRYNEQFF.